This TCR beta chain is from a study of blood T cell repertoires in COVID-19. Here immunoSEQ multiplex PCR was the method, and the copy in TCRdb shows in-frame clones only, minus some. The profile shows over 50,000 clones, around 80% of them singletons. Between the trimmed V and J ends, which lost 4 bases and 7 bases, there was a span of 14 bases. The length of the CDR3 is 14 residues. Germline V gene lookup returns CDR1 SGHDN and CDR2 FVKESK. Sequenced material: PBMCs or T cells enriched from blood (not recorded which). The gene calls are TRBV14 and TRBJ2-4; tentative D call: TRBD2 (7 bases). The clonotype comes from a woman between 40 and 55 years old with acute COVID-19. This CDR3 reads CASSLGGRKNIQYF. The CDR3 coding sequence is TGTGCCAGCAGCCTCGGGGGGCGGAAGAACATTCAGTACTTC.